This T cell receptor (beta chain) stems from a study of human thymus T cells. Infants, healthy and Finnish, who were having corrective surgery for congenital heart defects served as donors. Four of the eight donors gave roughly 0.5-1 mL blood during surgery. Some clones are missing from TCRdb's copy, which holds only in-frame ones; the method was immunoSEQ multiplex PCR. Seen here are about 60,000 clones, around 94% observed once, and the top ten hold about 6.5%. This clone was seen only once. J gave up 5 bases and V 2 bases, and 3 bases lay outside the gene matches. The CDR3 has 13 amino acids. CDR1 is SGHNT, CDR2 YYREEE, per germline (reference sequence).

Sequencing was done on a sample of blood. This TCR was sampled from a boy less than two years old with a congenital heart defect but otherwise immunologically healthy. V gene TRBV5-4 combines with J gene TRBJ1-2; 7 bases are a match to TRBD1. Written as DNA, the CDR3 is TGTGCCAGCAGCTTCCCAGGGGGGTATGGCTACACCTTC. This codes for CASSFPGGYGYTF.